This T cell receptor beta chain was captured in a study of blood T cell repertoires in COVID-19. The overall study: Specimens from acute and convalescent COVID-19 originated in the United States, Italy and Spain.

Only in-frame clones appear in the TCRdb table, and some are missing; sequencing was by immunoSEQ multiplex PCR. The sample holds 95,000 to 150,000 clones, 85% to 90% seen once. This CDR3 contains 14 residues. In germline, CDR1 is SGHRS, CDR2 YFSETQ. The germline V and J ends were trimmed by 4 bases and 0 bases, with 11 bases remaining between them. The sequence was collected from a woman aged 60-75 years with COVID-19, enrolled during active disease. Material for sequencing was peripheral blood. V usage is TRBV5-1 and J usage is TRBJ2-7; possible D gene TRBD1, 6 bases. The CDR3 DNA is TGCGCCAGCAGCCCCGGGGACAACTCCTACGAGCAGTACTTC. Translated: CASSPGDNSYEQYF.